This T cell receptor beta chain was sequenced in a study of Graves' ophthalmopathy and Graves' hyperthyroidism. Germline V gene lookup returns CDR1 LNHDA and CDR2 SQIVND (reference sequence). Trimming cost V 5 bases and J 7 bases, with 15 bases left between them. The CDR3 is 15 amino acids. This clonotype was recorded only once. Amplified TCR beta CDR3 regions were obtained using RNA transcripts as template. RT-PCR with HTBI primers came first, then second-round multiplex PCR. Via MiXCR, TCRdb re-called the multiplex PCR reads, giving one row per CDR3 protein. The data contain about 700,000 distinct CDR3 sequences, more than 40% of them singletons.

The clonotype originates from an adult man with Graves' ophthalmopathy. Sequenced input: peripheral blood. The chain joins TRBV19 to TRBJ1-6; a weak D match, TRBD1 (5 bases). This CDR3 reads CASSRTRGTNSPLHF. The CDR3, as DNA: TGTGCCAGTAGTCGAACCCGGGGGACGAATTCACCCCTCCACTTT.